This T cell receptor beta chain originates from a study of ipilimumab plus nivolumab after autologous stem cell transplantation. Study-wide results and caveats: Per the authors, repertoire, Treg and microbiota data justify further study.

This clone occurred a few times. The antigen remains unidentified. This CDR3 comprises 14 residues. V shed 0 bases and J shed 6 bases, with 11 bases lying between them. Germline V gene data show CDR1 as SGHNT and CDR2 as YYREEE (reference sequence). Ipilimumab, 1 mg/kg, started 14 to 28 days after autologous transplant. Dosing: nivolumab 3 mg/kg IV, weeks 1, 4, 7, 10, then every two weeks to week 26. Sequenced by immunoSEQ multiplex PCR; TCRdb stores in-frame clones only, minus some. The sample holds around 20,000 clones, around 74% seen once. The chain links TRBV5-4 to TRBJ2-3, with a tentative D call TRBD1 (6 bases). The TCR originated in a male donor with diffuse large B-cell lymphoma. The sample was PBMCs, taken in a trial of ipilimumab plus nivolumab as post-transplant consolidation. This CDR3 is CASSLEAQGDTQYF. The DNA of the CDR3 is TGTGCCAGCAGCTTGGAGGCCCAGGGGGATACGCAGTATTTT.